The next 16 T cell receptor beta chains were all read from a single sample in a study of blood T cell repertoires in COVID-19. TCRdb's table, derived via immunoSEQ multiplex PCR, lists solely in-frame clones and lacks some. The sample gives 100,000 or so clones, about 80% of which show up once; approximately 29% is in the top ten. Sequencing was carried out using peripheral blood. The receptors originated from a man between 65 and 85 years old with active or convalescent COVID-19.

About this clone itself: Other DNA sequences of this sample code for an identical CDR3. The rearrangement links TRBV10-3 to TRBJ2-5; 9 bases line up with TRBD1. Trimming removed 10 bases from V and 5 bases from J; junction bases left unmatched: 8. The germline V gene encodes CDR1 ENHRY and CDR2 SYGVKD. CDR3 size: 13 residues. CDR3 DNA sequence: TGTGCCACCAAACAGGGGGCAGGGGAGACCCAGTACTTC. Residues: CATKQGAGETQYF.

The chain couples TRBV7-8 to TRBJ1-5, with D possibly TRBD1 on 6 matching bases. Deletions cut 5 bases from V and 0 bases from J, with 11 bases between. Germline CDR1 is SGHVS and CDR2 is FQNEAQ. The CDR3 is 15 residues long. The CDR3 DNA reads as TGTGCCAGCAGCACAGGACAGTATAGCAATCAGCCCCAGCATTTT. Its translation: CASSTGQYSNQPQHF.

J is TRBJ1-1 and V is TRBV9, with 8 bases identical to TRBD1. J was trimmed by 1 base and V by 0 bases; bases with no gene match: 2. There are 15 residues in the CDR3. CDR1 is SGDLS, CDR2 YYNGEE, per germline. The CDR3 coding sequence is TGTGCCAGCAGCGTAGATGGACAGGGGAACACTGAAGCTTTCTTT. Translated: CASSVDGQGNTEAFF. Full variable domain (remainder filled in from reference TRBV9 and TRBJ1-1): DSGVTQTPKHLITATGQRVTLRCSPRSGDLSVYWYQQSLDQGLQFLIQYYNGEERAKGNILERFSAQQFPDLHSELNLSSLELGDSALYFCASSVDGQGNTEAFFGQGTRLTVV.

The chain joins TRBV25-1 to TRBJ1-2, with a weak D call TRBD1 (6 bases). V gave up 4 bases and J gave up 2 bases, with 8 bases separating them. Germline loops: CDR1 MGHDK, CDR2 SYGVNS. The CDR3 spans 13 residues. CDR3 in amino acids: CASSATGNYGYTF. The CDR3 coding sequence is TGTGCCAGCAGTGCTACAGGGAACTATGGCTACACCTTC.

This chain uses TRBV13 with TRBJ2-7; a weak D match, TRBD2 (7 bases). From germline, CDR1 is PRHDT and CDR2 FYEKMQ (reference sequence). The CDR3 runs to 15 residues. Deletions cut 5 bases from V and 2 bases from J, with 16 bases between. Here the CDR3 DNA reads TGTGCCAGCAGCCCTCTCCGGGGGGCGCCCTACGAGCAGTACTTC. As protein: CASSPLRGAPYEQYF. Full variable domain (remainder filled in from reference TRBV13 and TRBJ2-7): AAGVIQSPRHLIKEKRETATLKCYPIPRHDTVYWYQQGPGQDPQFLISFYEKMQSDKGSIPDRFSAQQFSDYHSELNMSSLELGDSALYFCASSPLRGAPYEQYFGPGTRLTVT.

V usage is TRBV12-5 and J usage is TRBJ1-5; no reliable D call. Trimming took 7 bases from V and 1 from J, leaving 8 bases between them. The CDR3 spans 13 residues. Looked up from germline, CDR1 is LGHNT and CDR2 is FRNRAP. The CDR3 nucleotides are TGTGCTAGTGTGCAGATCAGCAATCAGCCCCAGCATTTT. The encoded protein is CASVQISNQPQHF.

The V call is TRBV7-2, the J call TRBJ1-1; TRBD1 aligns across 10 bases. Per germline, CDR1 SGHTA and CDR2 FQGNSA. This CDR3 has 16 amino acids. With 4 bases clipped from V and 5 bases from J, the junction kept 10 bases outside the gene matches. CDR3 sequence: CASSYLPGQGKTEAFF. The DNA of the CDR3 is TGTGCCAGCAGCTACCTCCCGGGACAGGGGAAAACTGAAGCTTTCTTT.

The chain joins TRBV24-1 to TRBJ2-7; D not resolved. The V and J ends lost 3 bases and 4 bases respectively, with 3 bases between them. The CDR3 spans 11 residues. CDR1 and CDR2 (germline): KGHDR, SFDVKD. The CDR3 region has the DNA TGTGCCACCAGTGATCATTACGAGCAGTACTTC. Translating it yields CATSDHYEQYF.

The chain uses TRBV18 and TRBJ1-5; TRBD1 agrees at 10 bases. V lost 3 bases and J lost 3; bases outside the gene matches: 5. Germline V lookup: CDR1 KGHSH, CDR2 LQKENI. This CDR3 has 16 residues. CDR3 nucleotide sequence: TGTGCCAGCTCACCTCAGGGACAGGGGATCAATCAGCCCCAGCATTTT. It encodes CASSPQGQGINQPQHF.

V is TRBV6-5 and J is TRBJ2-1; TRBD2 agrees at 8 bases. Germline V gene sequence: CDR1 MNHEY, CDR2 SVGAGI. The J segment lost 2 bases and the V segment lost 4 bases, leaving 7 bases of the junction unmatched. CDR3 size: 16 residues. As DNA, the CDR3 is TGTGCCAGCAGTTTGTGGCGGCGGGGGGCCTACAATGAGCAGTTCTTC. It translates to CASSLWRRGAYNEQFF.

This sequence joins TRBV3-1 (or the pseudogene TRBV3-2) and TRBJ2-3; 8 nucleotides line up with TRBD2. Losses at the gene ends were 2 bases for V and 8 bases for J; bases not matched to a gene: 3. The CDR3 runs 13 residues. Germline assignment: CDR1 LGHDT and CDR2 YNNKEL (reference sequence). The chain's CDR3 is CASSQLGLGTQYF. The CDR3 coding sequence is TGTGCCAGCAGCCAATTGGGACTAGGTACGCAGTATTTT.

The chain links TRBV4-1 to TRBJ2-5; a possible D gene is TRBD1 (6 bases). The germline gives CDR1 MGHRA, CDR2 YSYEKL. The CDR3 loop spans 16 amino acids. Between the trimmed V and J ends, which lost 4 bases and 2 bases, there was a span of 17 bases. The CDR3 sequence: CASSPSSQGPQETQYF. CDR3 coding DNA: TGCGCCAGCAGCCCAAGTTCTCAGGGGCCTCAAGAGACCCAGTACTTC.

V and J are TRBV27 and TRBJ2-1, with 7 bases matching TRBD2. The CDR3 has 15 residues. Looked up from germline, CDR1 is MNHEY and CDR2 is SMNVEV (reference sequence). J was trimmed by 10 bases and V by 3 bases; bases with no gene match: 12. The CDR3 protein is CASSFSGEGPGEQFF. In nucleotides, the CDR3 is TGTGCCAGCAGTTTCTCGGGGGAGGGCCCTGGGGAGCAGTTCTTC.

This clone was seen once. The rearrangement uses TRBV6-5 and TRBJ1-1; D is ambiguous. The CDR3 has 15 amino acids. From germline, CDR1 is MNHEY and CDR2 SVGAGI. Trimming stripped 1 base from V and 2 bases from J, with 11 bases between. The CDR3 loop reads CASSYFPRGNTEAFF. The CDR3 DNA sequence: TGTGCCAGCAGTTACTTCCCCCGGGGTAACACTGAAGCTTTCTTT.

The V and J genes are TRBV30 and TRBJ1-3, with 7 nucleotides matching TRBD1. The CDR3 loop spans 15 amino acids. With V trimmed by 2 bases and J by 4 bases, 8 bases remained unmatched. Per germline, CDR1 GTSNPN and CDR2 SVGIG (reference sequence). CDR3 region: CAWSLAGGYGNTIYF. CDR3 sequence (DNA): TGTGCCTGGAGTTTGGCAGGGGGGTACGGAAACACCATATATTTT.

This clone appeared a few times. The chain combines TRBV24-1 with TRBJ2-2, with D possibly being TRBD2 (5 bases). V was clipped by 6 bases and J by 6 bases, with 25 bases between them. The CDR3 is 18 residues long. Germline V gene lookup returns CDR1 KGHDR and CDR2 SFDVKD. The CDR3 coding sequence is TGTGCCACCAGTACTCGAATTCTAACGGACGGAGGTGCCGGGGAGCTGTTTTTT. Residues: CATSTRILTDGGAGELFF.